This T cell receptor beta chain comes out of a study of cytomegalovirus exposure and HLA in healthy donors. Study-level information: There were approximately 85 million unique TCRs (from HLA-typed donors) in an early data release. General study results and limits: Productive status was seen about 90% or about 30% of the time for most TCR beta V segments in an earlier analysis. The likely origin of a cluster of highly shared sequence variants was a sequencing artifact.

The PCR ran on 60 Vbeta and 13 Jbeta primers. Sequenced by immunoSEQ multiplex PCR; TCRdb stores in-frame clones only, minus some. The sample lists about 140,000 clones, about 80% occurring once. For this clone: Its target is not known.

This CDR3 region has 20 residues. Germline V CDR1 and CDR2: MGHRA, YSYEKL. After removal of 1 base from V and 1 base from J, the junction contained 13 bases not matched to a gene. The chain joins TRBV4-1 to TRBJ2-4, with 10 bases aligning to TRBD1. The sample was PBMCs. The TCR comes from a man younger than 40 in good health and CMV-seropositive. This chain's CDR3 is CASSQARDRGSFAAKNIQYF. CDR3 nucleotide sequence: TGCGCCAGCAGCCAAGCCCGGGACAGGGGATCTTTTGCGGCCAAAAACATTCAGTACTTC.